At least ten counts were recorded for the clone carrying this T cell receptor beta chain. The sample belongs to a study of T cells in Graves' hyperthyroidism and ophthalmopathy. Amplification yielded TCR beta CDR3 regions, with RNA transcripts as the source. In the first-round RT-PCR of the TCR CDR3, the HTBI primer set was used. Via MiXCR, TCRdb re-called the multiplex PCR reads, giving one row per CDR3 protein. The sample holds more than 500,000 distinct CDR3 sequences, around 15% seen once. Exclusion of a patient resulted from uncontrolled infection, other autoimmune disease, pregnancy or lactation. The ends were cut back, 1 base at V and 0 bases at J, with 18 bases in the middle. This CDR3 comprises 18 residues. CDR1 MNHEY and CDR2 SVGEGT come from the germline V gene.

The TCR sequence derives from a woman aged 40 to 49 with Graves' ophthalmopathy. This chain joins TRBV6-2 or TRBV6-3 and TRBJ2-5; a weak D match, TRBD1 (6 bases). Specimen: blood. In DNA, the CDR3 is TGTGCCAGCAGTTACTTCAGACCCCGAGGGGGTGACCAAGAGACCCAGTACTTC. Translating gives CASSYFRPRGGDQETQYF.